A selection of T cell receptor beta chains follows, all from one sample in a study of cytomegalovirus exposure and HLA in healthy donors. Repertoires were generated with immunoSEQ multiplex PCR, while TCRdb's copy carries only in-frame clones and drops some. The sample carries about 37,000 clones, roughly 74% recorded once. The sample taken for sequencing was PBMCs. These receptor sequences come from a man in his thirties or forties in good health and CMV-seronegative. The CDR3 runs from the conserved cysteine through the conserved F or W. A D gene is named only where the DNA matches it firmly.

TRBJ2-2,TRBV7-8,TRBD2,TGTGCCAGCAGCTTAGGGACCACAGCGGGAACCGGGGAGCTGTTTTTT,CASSLGTTAGTGELFF
TRBJ2-3,TRBV4-2,TRBD2,TGTGCCAGCAGCGACGGACTAGCGGACACAGATACGCAGTATTTT,CASSDGLADTDTQYF
TRBJ1-2,TRBV7-2,NA,TGTGCCAGCAGCAGGGGGTCTAACTATGGCTACCCCTTC,CASSRGSNYGYPF
TRBJ2-5,TRBV5-1,NA,TGCGCCAGCAGCTTGGAAACCAGGGTTCAGACCCAGTACTTC,CASSLETRVQTQYF
TRBJ2-7,TRBV7-2,TRBD2,TGTGCCAGCAGCGCCTCGAGCGGGAGAGGGTCCTACGAGCAGTACTTC,CASSASSGRGSYEQYF
TRBJ2-5,TRBV9,NA,TGTGCCAGCAGCGTAGCTCCAAGCGCCGAGACCCAGTACTTC,CASSVAPSAETQYF
TRBJ2-5,TRBV6-5,NA,TGTGCCAGCAGTACCCTCAGCGGCCAAGAGACCCAGTACTTC,CASSTLSGQETQYF
TRBJ2-7,TRBV19,NA,TGTGCCAGTAGTCCCCAGGGGAGGGACTACGAGCAGTACTTC,CASSPQGRDYEQYF
TRBJ1-5,TRBV5-8,NA,TGTGCCAGCAGCTTGGTACAGCCCCAGCATTTT,CASSLVQPQHF
TRBJ1-1,TRBV5-1,TRBD1,TGCGCCAGCAGCTTGGGTTCCACAGGGGACACTGAAGCTTTCTTT,CASSLGSTGDTEAFF
TRBJ1-1,TRBV27,TRBD1,TGTGCCAGCACCCTGGGACAGGGGGGAACGGGGCGAGCTTTCTTT,CASTLGQGGTGRAFF
TRBJ1-1,TRBV20-1,NA,TGCAGTGCCCCACTGGACAGTGAAGCTTTCTTT,CSAPLDSEAFF
TRBJ2-7,TRBV27,TRBD1,TGTGCCAGCAGTTCAGGTCGCGCCGGGACAGGGGATTTCGGCTACGAGCAGTACTTC,CASSSGRAGTGDFGYEQYF
TRBJ2-3,TRBV13,NA,TGTGCCAGCAGCTCCGAGCCCCAACTAGCCCGGGAGTCCGATACGCAGTATTTT,CASSSEPQLARESDTQYF
TRBJ2-1,TRBV7-2,NA,TGTGCCAGCAGCTTACAGTATTCTGGAGGTGGCGGTGAGCAGTTCTTC,CASSLQYSGGGGEQFF
TRBJ1-4,TRBV28,NA,TGTGCCAGCAGTTTACATCCCCGGGTAACTAATGAAAAACTGTTTTTT,CASSLHPRVTNEKLFF